The following is a T cell receptor beta chain sequence with its context. The antigen is not known. The data originate from a study of T cell responses to AZD1222 COVID-19 vaccine. Germline CDR1 and CDR2: SGHKS and YYEKEE (reference sequence). The length of the CDR3 is 15 residues. V lost 4 bases to trimming and J lost 3 bases; unmatched junction nucleotides: 3. Study-level points and caveats: Repertoires were collected only later (after the peak T cell response had occurred). Only a handful of people who got AZD1222 tested seropositive at baseline. Among vaccine-associated CD4 TCRs, coverage spanned spike, with dominance at 160-218 and 743-854.

The protocol was immunoSEQ multiplex PCR, while the TCRdb copy is restricted to in-frame clones and leaves out a portion. The sample holds 120,000 or so clones, 90% seen once. The rearrangement joins TRBV5-5 to TRBJ2-2, with TRBD1 matching 10 bases. This sample comprised peripheral blood, obtained on day 0 of AZD1222 vaccination. The sequence came from an adult in good health. The CDR3: CASSETGGYTGELFF. The CDR3 DNA reads TGTGCCAGCAGCGAGACAGGGGGCTACACCGGGGAGCTGTTTTTT.